The rows below give T cell receptor beta chains drawn from one sample of a study of post-analysis software for immune sequencing data. TCRdb reprocessed the PCR reads with MiXCR, giving one entry per CDR3 protein. The sample records some 240,000 distinct CDR3 sequences, about 40% being singletons. The sequenced sample was blood. These receptors originate from a girl between 10 and 17 years old with multiple sclerosis. Both conserved end residues are part of each CDR3.

J gene: TRBJ1-2
V gene: TRBV27
CDR3 protein: CASSSGRNYGYTF

J gene: TRBJ2-3
V gene: TRBV30
CDR3 protein: CAWSSGTNTDTQYF

J gene: TRBJ1-1
V gene: TRBV6-6
CDR3 protein: CASSKPGQDGRDTEAFF

J gene: TRBJ2-1
V gene: TRBV29-1
CDR3 protein: CSVEDERRADEQFF

J gene: TRBJ2-3
V gene: TRBV9
CDR3 protein: CASSVAVWVPLDTQYF

J gene: TRBJ1-2
V gene: TRBV13
CDR3 protein: CASSLGAGFNYGYTF

J gene: TRBJ2-5
V gene: TRBV4-1
CDR3 protein: CASSQLTGGEETQYF

J gene: TRBJ1-4
V gene: TRBV4-1
CDR3 protein: CASSNRAGNEKLFF

J gene: TRBJ2-3
V gene: TRBV20-1
CDR3 protein: CSAKYGTSSRTDTQYF

J gene: TRBJ2-1
V gene: TRBV2
CDR3 protein: CASSPYLWDEQFF

J gene: TRBJ2-1
V gene: TRBV12-3/TRBV12-4
CDR3 protein: CASRDRGVEQFF

J gene: TRBJ1-2
V gene: TRBV10-3
CDR3 protein: CAISRQPSNYGYTF

J gene: TRBJ2-3
V gene: TRBV4-3
CDR3 protein: CASSQPGQGSDTQYF

J gene: TRBJ2-7
V gene: TRBV7-2
CDR3 protein: CASSLDNYYEQYF

J gene: TRBJ2-2
V gene: TRBV7-2
CDR3 protein: CANNSGRAGELFF

J gene: TRBJ2-5
V gene: TRBV20-1
CDR3 protein: CSASDLGTTQETQYF

J gene: TRBJ2-3
V gene: TRBV3-1
CDR3 protein: CASSRYTDTQYF

J gene: .
V gene: TRBV20-1
CDR3 protein: CSAIYAGTTEQYF

J gene: TRBJ2-1
V gene: TRBV20-1
CDR3 protein: CSARGDTYNEQFF

J gene: TRBJ2-1
V gene: TRBV29-1
CDR3 protein: CSAGGDEQFF

J gene: TRBJ1-2
V gene: TRBV6-6
CDR3 protein: CASNEKGARGYTF

J gene: TRBJ2-7
V gene: TRBV4-1
CDR3 protein: CASSQSTGGYEQYF

J gene: TRBJ2-3
V gene: TRBV20-1
CDR3 protein: CSARDMGAESKDTQYF

J gene: TRBJ2-2
V gene: TRBV7-7
CDR3 protein: CASSSQLAGGTNTGELFF

J gene: TRBJ2-1
V gene: TRBV12-3/TRBV12-4
CDR3 protein: CASQLAGGLGIEQFF

J gene: TRBJ2-5
V gene: TRBV20-1
CDR3 protein: CSARQAGARETQYF

J gene: TRBJ2-1
V gene: TRBV18
CDR3 protein: CASSPLGGDSYNVQFF

J gene: TRBJ2-7
V gene: TRBV5-1
CDR3 protein: CASSLGLQNEQYF

J gene: TRBJ2-2
V gene: TRBV28
CDR3 protein: CASSLTGNSGELFF

J gene: TRBJ1-4
V gene: TRBV7-8
CDR3 protein: CASSLGLQIWGQGATNEKLFF

J gene: TRBJ1-6
V gene: TRBV20-1
CDR3 protein: CSARQGSDSPLHF

J gene: TRBJ1-2
V gene: TRBV6-5
CDR3 protein: CASNGHYGYTF

J gene: TRBJ2-5
V gene: TRBV20-1
CDR3 protein: CSASPGNEQYF

J gene: TRBJ2-1
V gene: TRBV2
CDR3 protein: CATFSGRANNEQFF

J gene: TRBJ2-1
V gene: TRBV6-2/TRBV6-3
CDR3 protein: CASSYPGEKETSSHEQFF

J gene: TRBJ1-1
V gene: TRBV7-9
CDR3 protein: CASSHGVGNTEAFF

J gene: TRBJ1-1
V gene: TRBV27
CDR3 protein: CASSHWTGDTEAFF

J gene: TRBJ1-5
V gene: TRBV20-1
CDR3 protein: CSARGQPQHF

J gene: .
V gene: TRBV5-6
CDR3 protein: CASSSYNEQYF

J gene: TRBJ2-5
V gene: TRBV7-3
CDR3 protein: CTSSKNGGTAETQYF

J gene: TRBJ1-5
V gene: TRBV19
CDR3 protein: CASSTRTGTSNQPQHF

J gene: TRBJ2-7
V gene: TRBV20-1
CDR3 protein: CSATRERGLPYEQYF

J gene: TRBJ2-5
V gene: TRBV20-1
CDR3 protein: CSARPPGGLAGGLYQETQYF

J gene: TRBJ2-5
V gene: TRBV5-1
CDR3 protein: CASSHPTSGVETQYF

J gene: TRBJ1-1
V gene: TRBV6-5
CDR3 protein: CASSRSSYTEAFF

J gene: TRBJ1-5
V gene: TRBV6-6
CDR3 protein: CASSYSYEVNQPQHF